These 28 T cell receptor beta chains were sequenced from one sample in a study of identical twins. MiXCR, run by TCRdb on the 5' RACE reads, gives a single entry per CDR3 protein. In the table there are 750,000 to 950,000 distinct CDR3 sequences, 9% to 15% of which are singletons. These data were likewise used in another study, on yellow fever vaccine responses in identical twins.

The sequencing sample was made of PBMCs. Receptors originate from a woman aged 18-29 years in good health.

The rearrangement joins TRBV2 to TRBJ1-1; no reliable D call. The CDR3 loop spans 16 amino acids. Trimming took off 3 bases at V and 1 base at J, with 15 bases between the two ends. Germline CDR1 and CDR2: SNHLY and FYNNEI. The CDR3 reads CASSDLRRSSNTEAFF. The CDR3 nucleotides are TGTGCCAGCAGTGATCTGCGTAGGTCATCGAACACTGAAGCTTTCTTT.

The V call is TRBV20-1, the J call TRBJ2-3; D might be TRBD2 (5 bases). CDR1 is DFQATT, CDR2 SNEGSKA, per germline (reference sequence). The CDR3 length is 16 residues. The V gene lost 3 bases and the J gene lost 0 bases, with 16 bases spanning the gap. The CDR3 loop reads CSASLHGLASTDTQYF. The CDR3 DNA sequence: TGCAGTGCTAGCCTCCATGGACTGGCTAGCACAGATACGCAGTATTTT.

This clonotype was seen many times. The chain employs TRBV29-1 and TRBJ2-7; tentative D call: TRBD2 (6 bases). The CDR3 is 13 amino acids. CDR1 is SQVTM and CDR2 is ANQGSEA in the germline V gene. V lost 3 bases to trimming and J lost 5 bases, with 14 bases between them. CDR3 protein: CSVERGRTHEQYF. In nucleotides, the CDR3 is TGCAGCGTTGAGCGGGGCCGCACGCACGAGCAGTACTTC.

In this sample, this clonotype turned up a few times. The CDR3 here is CSAGTSGYYNEQFF. In DNA, the CDR3 is TGCAGTGCGGGGACTAGCGGATATTACAATGAGCAGTTCTTC. The chain combines TRBV20-1 with TRBJ2-1; 11 bases match TRBD2. CDR1 and CDR2 (germline): DFQATT, SNEGSKA (reference sequence). V shed 6 bases and J 4 bases; nucleotides not matched to a gene: 5. The CDR3 is 14 amino acids.

This clonotype showed up just a few times. V is TRBV5-4 and J is TRBJ2-7; no clear D. Germline CDR1 is SGHNT and CDR2 is YYREEE (reference sequence). This CDR3 spans 14 amino acids. V was trimmed by 2 bases and J by 5 bases, leaving 14 bases between them. The chain's CDR3 is CASSFAGASDEQYF. The CDR3 nucleotides are TGTGCCAGCAGCTTCGCAGGAGCAAGCGACGAGCAGTACTTC.

This clonotype was found many times. J is TRBJ2-1 and V is TRBV7-9, with 7 bases that match TRBD2. With V trimmed by 5 bases and J by 10 bases, 11 bases remained unmatched. Per germline, CDR1 SEHNR and CDR2 FQNEAQ (reference sequence). There are 14 residues in the CDR3. CDR3 sequence: CASSVFPSGREQFF. The DNA for the CDR3 is TGTGCCAGCAGCGTCTTCCCTAGCGGTAGGGAGCAGTTCTTC. Filled out from reference TRBV7-9 and TRBJ2-1, the complete variable domain reads DTGVSQNPRHKITKRGQNVTFRCDPISEHNRLYWYRQTLGQGPEFLTYFQNEAQLEKSRLLSDRFSAERPKGSFSTLEIQRTEQGDSAMYLCASSVFPSGREQFFGPGTRLTVL.

This clonotype was seen a few times. The chain recombines TRBV28 with TRBJ2-3, with 10 bases aligning to TRBD1. In germline, CDR1 is MDHEN, CDR2 SYDVKM. V lost 8 bases to trimming and J lost 4 bases; unmatched junction nucleotides: 6. The CDR3 totals 14 residues. The CDR3 region has the DNA TGTGCCAGCCGCGGACAGGGGGGCCCAGATACGCAGTATTTT. This translates into CASRGQGGPDTQYF.

In this sample, this clonotype turned up a few times. The genes are TRBV2 and TRBJ2-2; tentatively, D is TRBD1 or TRBD2 (5 bases each). The V gene lost 6 bases and the J gene lost 2 bases, with 13 bases spanning the gap. CDR1 SNHLY and CDR2 FYNNEI come from the germline V gene. The CDR3 runs to 15 residues. For the CDR3, the DNA is TGTGCCAGCAGGGGACGGAGTGTTAACACCGGGGAGCTGTTTTTT. Its translation is CASRGRSVNTGELFF.

The chain recombines TRBV12-3 or TRBV12-4 with TRBJ2-7, with TRBD2 identical over 7 bases. The J segment lost 5 bases and the V segment lost 2 bases, leaving 3 bases of the junction unmatched. This CDR3 spans 13 amino acids. CDR3 in amino acids: CASSLSGVHEQYV. CDR3 sequence (DNA): TGTGCCAGCAGTTTAAGCGGGGTCCACGAGCAGTACGTC.

This clonotype was observed many times. The chain employs TRBV2 and TRBJ2-1; 9 bases are a match to TRBD2. There are 12 residues in the CDR3. Germline CDR1 reads SNHLY; CDR2 reads FYNNEI. V lost 3 bases to trimming and J lost 15 bases; unmatched junction nucleotides: 6. CDR3 coding DNA: TGTGCCAGCAGTGATATAGCGGGAGCGCTGTTCTTC. Protein sequence: CASSDIAGALFF.

This clonotype appeared a few times. The gene calls are TRBV18 and TRBJ2-4; maybe TRBD2 (6 bases). V lost 3 bases to trimming and J lost 0 bases, with 15 bases between them. The germline V gene has CDR1 KGHSH and CDR2 LQKENI. The CDR3 totals 17 residues. The CDR3, as DNA: TGTGCCAGCTCACCGGACTACCTACTACTAGCCAAAAACATTCAGTACTTC. It encodes CASSPDYLLLAKNIQYF.

This chain links TRBV5-1 with TRBJ2-2, with 7 bases that match TRBD2. The V segment lost 1 base and the J segment 4 bases; nucleotides outside the gene matches: 7. CDR1 and CDR2 from the germline V gene are SGHRS and YFSETQ. The CDR3 is 16 residues long. CDR3 DNA: TGCGCCAGCAGCTTGTTGTCTAGCGGTGTCACCGGGGAGCTGTTTTTT. This encodes CASSLLSSGVTGELFF. The entire variable domain, with the rest obtained from reference TRBV5-1 and TRBJ2-2, is as follows: KAGVTQTPRYLIKTRGQQVTLSCSPISGHRSVSWYQQTPGQGLQFLFEYFSETQRNKGNFPGRFSGRQFSNSRSEMNVSTLELGDSALYLCASSLLSSGVTGELFFGEGSRLTVL.

V usage is TRBV13 and J usage is TRBJ2-1; 14 bases agree with TRBD2. The CDR3 loop spans 15 amino acids. V lost 1 base, J lost 12 bases, and 5 bases stayed unmatched. The germline V gene encodes CDR1 PRHDT and CDR2 FYEKMQ (reference sequence). The CDR3 DNA reads as TGTGCCAGCAGCTTAGTGGGGACTAGCGGGAGAGGGCAGTTCTTC. Translation gives CASSLVGTSGRGQFF.

This clonotype occurred many times. This rearrangement joins TRBV29-1 to TRBJ2-7; no clear D gene. The CDR3 is made up of 13 amino acids. V was shortened by 6 bases and J by 4 bases, with 16 bases between the two germline ends. The germline gives CDR1 SQVTM, CDR2 ANQGSEA. This chain's CDR3 is CSVVGPASYEQYF. The DNA of the CDR3 is TGCAGCGTGGTTGGACCTGCCAGTTACGAGCAGTACTTC.

This clonotype was observed a few times. The chain links TRBV2 to TRBJ2-1, with D perhaps being TRBD1 or TRBD2 (5 bases each). V lost 6 bases, J lost 2 bases, and 14 bases lay in between. Germline V gives CDR1 SNHLY, CDR2 FYNNEI. The CDR3 has 15 amino acids. CDR3 DNA sequence: TGTGCCAGCAGGGCCGTGACGGGGCCCTACAATGAGCAGTTCTTC. It translates to CASRAVTGPYNEQFF. Based on the CDR3 plus reference TRBV2 and TRBJ2-1, the full variable domain is EPEVTQTPSHQVTQMGQEVILRCVPISNHLYFYWYRQILGQKVEFLVSFYNNEISEKSEIFDDQFSVERPDGSNFTLKIRSTKLEDSAMYFCASRAVTGPYNEQFFGPGTRLTVL.

This chain links TRBV29-1 with TRBJ2-1; 7 nucleotides agree with TRBD1. This CDR3 comprises 13 residues. CDR1 is SQVTM and CDR2 is ANQGSEA in the germline V gene. Germline trimming cut 6 bases from V and 2 bases from J; bases unmatched to any gene: 4. CDR3 protein: CSVAGQAYNEQFF. CDR3 in DNA: TGCAGCGTCGCAGGACAGGCCTACAATGAGCAGTTCTTC.

This clonotype showed up just a few times. The rearrangement uses TRBV4-1 and TRBJ2-7; D uncertain. V was shortened by 1 base and J by 1 base, with 8 bases between the two germline ends. Germline-derived CDR1 and CDR2 are MGHRA and YSYEKL. This CDR3 spans 14 amino acids. The DNA of the CDR3 is TGCGCCAGCAGCCAAGCCGTAGGGTCCTACGAGCAGTACGTC. It encodes CASSQAVGSYEQYV.

This clonotype was found a few times. The genes are TRBV3-1 and TRBJ2-1; TRBD2 agrees at 10 bases. Per the germline V gene, CDR1 is LGHDT and CDR2 is YNNKEL (reference sequence). Trimming took 2 bases from V and 6 from J; bases not matched to a gene: 10. This CDR3 comprises 17 residues. The CDR3: CASSQISGRAPSNEQFF. Here the CDR3 DNA reads TGTGCCAGCAGCCAAATAAGCGGGAGGGCCCCAAGCAATGAGCAGTTCTTC.

This clonotype occurred once. This chain uses TRBV3-1 with TRBJ1-6; 7 bases fit TRBD1. CDR3 length: 16 residues. Germline V gene data show CDR1 as LGHDT and CDR2 as YNNKEL (reference sequence). The J segment lost 9 bases and the V segment lost 1 base, leaving 9 bases of the junction unmatched. CDR3 nucleotide sequence: TGTGCCAGCAGCCAAGGGGTTGGAACAGGGGCTTCACCCCTCCACTTT. Its protein product is CASSQGVGTGASPLHF.

The gene calls are TRBV5-1 and TRBJ2-7, with a weak D call TRBD1 (6 bases). The CDR3 has 15 amino acids. The germline CDR1 and CDR2 sequences are SGHRS and YFSETQ. Trimming took off 0 bases at V and 5 bases at J, with 15 bases between the two ends. As DNA, the CDR3 is TGCGCCAGCAGCTTGGCCGGTACAGGGTATAACGAGCAGTACTTC. Protein sequence: CASSLAGTGYNEQYF.

This clonotype was observed a few times. CDR3 coding DNA: TGCGCCAGCAGCTTGGAGTTCGGACAGCAAGAGACCCAGTACTTC. Translating gives CASSLEFGQQETQYF. The gene calls are TRBV5-1 and TRBJ2-5; D might be TRBD1 (6 bases). Germline V gene lookup returns CDR1 SGHRS and CDR2 YFSETQ. V lost 0 bases to trimming and J lost 2 bases, with 11 bases between them. This CDR3 is 15 amino acids long.

This clonotype was seen more than once but under ten times. The chain carries TRBV10-3 and TRBJ2-5, with D uncertain. The V end was cut by 3 bases, the J end by 5 bases, with 7 bases between. The CDR3 length is 12 residues. Germline V gene data show CDR1 as ENHRY and CDR2 as SYGVKD. The CDR3 reads CAISDGSETQYF. The CDR3 DNA reads TGTGCCATCAGTGACGGTAGCGAGACCCAGTACTTC.

The table lists this clonotype with a few counts. The rearrangement uses TRBV5-1 and TRBJ2-7; no clear D gene. This CDR3 contains 11 residues. Germline V gene data show CDR1 as SGHRS and CDR2 as YFSETQ. V was pared by 1 base and J by 5 bases, with 4 bases between. CDR3 residues: CASSLTHEQYF. CDR3 coding DNA: TGCGCCAGCAGCTTGACTCACGAGCAGTACTTC.

This rearrangement joins TRBV5-8 to TRBJ1-5, with a possible D match to TRBD1 (6 bases). The CDR3 sequence is 12 residues long. CDR1 and CDR2 from the germline V gene are SGHTS and YDEGEE. The V end lost 3 bases, the J end lost 9 bases, and 10 bases lay between the germline ends. The CDR3 is CASSSGERPQHF. In DNA form, the CDR3 reads TGTGCCAGCAGCTCAGGGGAGAGGCCCCAGCATTTT.

This clonotype turned up a few times. The genes are TRBV7-3 and TRBJ2-2; TRBD2 aligns across 8 bases. From germline, CDR1 is SGHTA and CDR2 FQGTGA. The CDR3 is made up of 16 amino acids. V gave up 2 bases and J gave up 6 bases; unmatched junction bases: 8. CDR3 protein: CASSLYAGGLSGELFF. The CDR3 DNA is TGTGCCAGCAGCTTATATGCGGGAGGATTATCCGGGGAGCTGTTTTTT.

This clonotype came up a few times. The rearrangement joins TRBV27 to TRBJ2-7; 8 bases match TRBD1. The CDR3 runs 14 residues. Germline loops: CDR1 MNHEY, CDR2 SMNVEV (reference sequence). The J segment lost 0 bases and the V segment lost 7 bases, leaving 5 bases of the junction unmatched. The CDR3 DNA reads TGTGCCAGCATGAGGACAGGGTCCTCCTACGAGCAGTACGTC. Translated: CASMRTGSSYEQYV.

The chain links TRBV7-6 to TRBJ2-5; D uncertain. The germline V gene has CDR1 SGHVS and CDR2 FNYEAQ. CDR3 size: 12 residues. V was clipped by 5 bases and J by 7 bases, with 11 bases between them. CDR3 residues: CASSPAGVTQYF. The CDR3 nucleotides are TGTGCCAGCAGCCCAGCTGGAGTGACCCAGTACTTC.

The table lists this clonotype with a few counts. This chain joins TRBV20-1 and TRBJ2-7; no firm D call. Trimming removed 0 bases from V and 5 bases from J, with 8 bases in between. This CDR3 contains 12 residues. The germline gives CDR1 DFQATT, CDR2 SNEGSKA (reference sequence). The CDR3 DNA follows: TGCAGTGCTAGAGATAAAGTCCACGAGCAGTACTTC. Translation: CSARDKVHEQYF.